This record looks at one T cell receptor beta chain sequence and its context. This specimen belongs to a study of blood T cell repertoires in COVID-19. Study context: COVID-19 samples from acute and convalescent phases originated in the United States, Italy and Spain. Sample material is recorded as cDNA or gDNA derived from T cells, B-cell-depleted T cells, or PBMCs.

As processed by the authors: Reference gene primers were amplified, and this amplification served to estimate nucleated cell counts. The assay was immunoSEQ multiplex PCR, and TCRdb's table has in-frame clones only and misses some. The V and J calls and clone size come from that table; D and trimming were worked out from the DNA. Of about 230,000 clones listed, over 75% are singletons. Participants were aged about 18 to 90 years, lived in under 25 US areas, and enrolled virtually. The sample was PBMCs or T cells enriched from blood (not recorded which). The receptor was isolated from a woman in her thirties who had been exposed to COVID-19.

The CDR3 spells CSVGATSGRHNEQFF. In DNA, the CDR3 is TGCAGCGTTGGGGCGACTAGCGGGAGACACAATGAGCAGTTCTTC. This chain joins TRBV29-1 and TRBJ2-1; TRBD2 matches 12 bases. Per the germline V gene, CDR1 is SQVTM and CDR2 is ANQGSEA. After removal of 4 bases from V and 5 bases from J, the junction contained 6 bases not matched to a gene. The CDR3 has 15 residues.